This TCR beta chain was identified in a study of cytomegalovirus exposure and HLA in healthy donors. The study's findings and limits: Later analysis demonstrated an association between a missense DCLRE1C variant and TCR beta V- and J-gene trimming.

Note on this clone: What it binds is not known.

The CDR3 consists of 12 residues. Between the trimmed V and J ends, which lost 0 bases and 6 bases, there was a span of 5 bases. Germline V gene lookup returns CDR1 SGHAT and CDR2 FQDESV (reference sequence). Vbeta (60) and Jbeta (13) primers were used in the PCR. Clones were sequenced by immunoSEQ multiplex PCR, and TCRdb holds only the in-frame ones, with some missing. Among 100,000 or so clones listed, nearly 80% were seen once. The rearrangement uses TRBV11-1 and TRBJ1-2; D is undetermined. Sequencing used PBMCs. This sequence originates from a woman aged 40 to 50 in good health and CMV-seropositive. The CDR3 loop is CASSLAADGYTF. For the CDR3, the DNA is TGTGCCAGCAGCTTAGCGGCAGATGGCTACACCTTC.